One and the same sample provided the 32 T cell receptor beta chains below, sequenced in a study of CD8+CD57+ T cells in acquired aplastic anemia. Genomic DNA, serving as template, underwent TCR beta VDJ and CDR3 profiling. TCRdb fed the reads into MiXCR, producing one record per CDR3 protein. The sample consists of hundreds of thousands of distinct CDR3 sequences, around 60% of them appearing once. Sequencing was carried out using sorted CD4+, CD8+, or CD8+CD57+ T cells (not recorded which) from PBMCs. The receptors stem from a human donor with severe aplastic anemia or a healthy control (not recorded which).

The chain is built from TRBV3-2 and TRBJ1-4. TRBV3-2 is given as a pseudogene. CDR3 length: 14 residues. The CDR3: CASRDLGKNEKLFF. The CDR3 coding sequence is TGTGCCAGCAGGGATTTGGGCAAAAATGAAAAACTGTTTTTT.

This clonotype was counted once. V gene TRBV24-1 combines with J gene TRBJ1-4; a possible D gene is TRBD1 (6 bases). Deletions cut 6 bases from V and 8 bases from J, with 9 bases between. The CDR3 has 12 residues. From germline, CDR1 is KGHDR and CDR2 SFDVKD. The CDR3 loop reads CATSSRGEKLFF. CDR3 sequence (DNA): TGTGCCACCAGTTCGAGGGGGGAAAAACTGTTTTTT.

The chain links TRBV19 to TRBJ2-7, with 10 bases aligning to TRBD2. After removal of 4 bases from V and 6 bases from J, the junction contained 9 bases not matched to a gene. Germline CDR1 LNHDA, CDR2 SQIVND (reference sequence). This CDR3 is built from 15 residues. CDR3 loop: CASSTTSGATAEQYF. DNA of the CDR3: TGTGCCAGTAGTACTACTAGCGGGGCAACCGCCGAGCAGTACTTC.

This clonotype was detected a few times. The chain has TRBV10-3 and TRBJ2-7; D remains ambiguous. V lost 0 bases and J lost 5, with 17 bases in between. The CDR3 runs to 16 residues. Germline lookup yields CDR1 ENHRY and CDR2 SYGVKD. Here the CDR3 reads CAISESIGFSGHEQYF. The CDR3 nucleotides are TGTGCCATCAGTGAGTCTATCGGGTTTTCCGGACACGAGCAGTACTTC.

J is TRBJ1-5 and V is TRBV24-1, with a tentative D call TRBD1 (6 bases). The CDR3 sequence is 14 residues long. Germline-derived CDR1 and CDR2 are KGHDR and SFDVKD. V lost 6 bases and J 6 bases, leaving 14 bases between the germline ends. CDR3 loop: CATSPTGGVQPQHF. CDR3 nucleotides: TGTGCCACCAGTCCTACGGGGGGCGTTCAGCCCCAGCATTTT.

In its sample, this clonotype was seen many times. V usage is TRBV7-9 and J usage is TRBJ1-1; no clear D. Per the germline V gene, CDR1 is SEHNR and CDR2 is FQNEAQ (reference sequence). Trimming stripped 8 bases from V and 2 bases from J, with 9 bases between. This CDR3 has 12 residues. This CDR3 reads CASVGKNTEAFF. CDR3 nucleotides: TGTGCCAGCGTAGGGAAAAACACTGAAGCTTTCTTT.

The gene calls are TRBV15 and TRBJ2-1, with TRBD2 matching 8 bases. Germline assignment: CDR1 LNHNV and CDR2 YYDKDF (reference sequence). The CDR3 is made up of 16 amino acids. The ends lost 3 bases at V and 4 bases at J; junction bases unmatched: 8. CDR3 amino acids: CATSRGPGGLYNEQFF. As DNA, the CDR3 is TGTGCCACCAGCAGGGGACCGGGAGGGCTATACAATGAGCAGTTCTTC. Full variable domain (outside the CDR3, taken from reference TRBV15 and TRBJ2-1): DAMVIQNPRYQVTQFGKPVTLSCSQTLNHNVMYWYQQKSSQAPKLLFHYYDKDFNNEADTPDNFQSRRPNTSFCFLDIRSPGLGDTAMYLCATSRGPGGLYNEQFFGPGTRLTVL.

This clonotype has a count of ten or more. The chain is built from TRBV10-3 and TRBJ2-2; 7 nucleotides line up with TRBD1. The J segment lost 0 bases and the V segment lost 10 bases, leaving 8 bases of the junction unmatched. CDR1 is ENHRY, CDR2 SYGVKD, per germline. CDR3 size: 15 residues. CDR3 nucleotides: TGTGCCACACTACCGGACAGGACGAACACCGGGGAGCTGTTTTTT. Its protein is CATLPDRTNTGELFF.

The V and J genes are TRBV5-8 and TRBJ1-5; D call uncertain. CDR1 and CDR2 (germline): SGHTS, YDEGEE. The ends were cut back, 0 bases at V and 11 bases at J, with 9 bases in the middle. CDR3 size: 12 residues. In DNA form, the CDR3 reads TGTGCCAGCAGCTTGGGGAGCCGGGCCCAGCATTTT. Its translation is CASSLGSRAQHF.

This clonotype was counted only a few times. J is TRBJ2-2 and V is TRBV19, with D unresolved. The CDR3 spans 16 residues. V was trimmed by 4 bases and J by 4 bases, leaving 16 bases between them. Germline CDR1 reads LNHDA; CDR2 reads SQIVND (reference sequence). The DNA for the CDR3 is TGTGCCAGTAGTACAATCTCCCCTCGATTCACCGGGGAGCTGTTTTTT. This translates into CASSTISPRFTGELFF.

With regard to this clonotype: Because the CDR3 is missing its conserved closing phenylalanine or tryptophan, this is likely a read error. The chain carries TRBV20-1 and TRBJ1-6; TRBD1 is a possible D gene (6 bases). The V end lost 5 bases, the J end lost 9 bases, and 23 bases lay between the germline ends. The CDR3 covers 16 residues. Looked up from germline, CDR1 is DFQATT and CDR2 is SNEGSKA (reference sequence). CDR3 in amino acids: CSAPLVVGALGSPLHS. CDR3 in DNA: TGCAGTGCTCCGCTCGTCGTGGGGGCCCTTGGTTCACCCCTCCACTCT.

A single count supports this clonotype. The V gene is TRBV7-2, the J gene TRBJ2-5; 10 positions agree with TRBD2. The CDR3 loop spans 16 amino acids. Per germline, CDR1 SGHTA and CDR2 FQGNSA. The trim removed 8 bases at V and 5 bases at J, leaving 14 bases unmatched. In DNA form, the CDR3 reads TGTGCCAGCGGTCGGGGGGGGACTAGCGAACGGGAGACCCAGTACTTC. The encoded protein is CASGRGGTSERETQYF.

The CDR3 sequence is CASSLAGTSGQAYEQYF. The CDR3 nucleotides are TGTGCCAGCAGCTTAGCCGGGACTAGCGGGCAAGCCTACGAGCAGTACTTC. The chain combines TRBV7-6 with TRBJ2-7; TRBD2 aligns across 12 bases. V shed 0 bases and J 2 bases; nucleotides not matched to a gene: 5. This CDR3 is 17 amino acids long. Germline V gene data show CDR1 as SGHVS and CDR2 as FNYEAQ.

The chain uses TRBV10-3 and TRBJ2-1; D is possibly TRBD2 (6 bases). The V gene lost 6 bases and the J gene lost 0 bases, with 12 bases spanning the gap. The CDR3 consists of 15 residues. Germline V gives CDR1 ENHRY, CDR2 SYGVKD. The CDR3 reads CAIREGLNSYNEQFF. CDR3 nucleotides: TGTGCCATCAGAGAGGGACTCAACTCCTACAATGAGCAGTTCTTC.

This clonotype was seen just once. Without the conserved terminal phenylalanine or tryptophan, this CDR3 likely stems from a read error. The rearrangement uses TRBV10-2 and TRBJ2-1, with 10 bases that match TRBD2. CDR1 and CDR2 (germline): WSHSY, SAAADI. There are 15 residues in the CDR3. The CDR3 is CASSVVAGGNNEQFL. DNA of the CDR3: TGTGCCAGCAGCGTAGTAGCGGGAGGAAACAATGAGCAGTTCCTC.

The chain couples TRBV12-3 or TRBV12-4 to TRBJ1-2, with D tentatively TRBD1 (6 bases). CDR3 length equals 13 residues. The V end lost 2 bases, the J end lost 6 bases, and 10 bases lay between the germline ends. The CDR3 protein is CASSLSGHNGYTF. The CDR3 bases are TGTGCCAGCAGTTTATCGGGACACAATGGCTACACCTTC.

The table lists this clonotype with a few counts. The chain has TRBV2 and TRBJ1-6, with D possibly TRBD1 on 5 matching bases. The CDR3 loop spans 15 amino acids. CDR1 SNHLY and CDR2 FYNNEI come from the germline V gene. The CDR3 nucleotides read TGTGCTAGTACATACCCCGGGACGGAAGATTCACCCCTCCACTTT. This codes for CASTYPGTEDSPLHF.

This clonotype came up a few times. DNA for the CDR3: TGTGCCAGCTCACTTCTTAGCAATCAGCCCCAGCATTTT. Its translation is CASSLLSNQPQHF. V gene TRBV7-9 combines with J gene TRBJ1-5; D gene unclear. This CDR3 comprises 13 residues. V was cut by 8 bases and J by 0 bases, with 8 bases left in between. Germline CDR1 reads SEHNR; CDR2 reads FQNEAQ (reference sequence).

This clonotype turned up a few times. The chain employs TRBV10-2 and TRBJ1-2, with D possibly TRBD1 on 6 matching bases. V lost 10 bases and J lost 4, with 25 bases in between. Germline V gives CDR1 WSHSY, CDR2 SAAADI. The CDR3 contains 16 residues. DNA of the CDR3: TGCGCCACCGAGAAGGGGGTACAGGGATTGGGCTATGGCTACACCTTC. It encodes CATEKGVQGLGYGYTF.

The V call is TRBV30, the J call TRBJ2-1, with D possibly being TRBD2 (5 bases). Per the germline V gene, CDR1 is GTSNPN and CDR2 is SVGIG (reference sequence). The CDR3 is 15 residues long. Trimming left V 4 bases short and J 2 bases short, with 15 bases between. The CDR3 nucleotides read TGTGCCTGGAATCAAGGGAGAATTACCTACAATGAGCAGTTCTTC. Encoded protein: CAWNQGRITYNEQFF.

V and J are TRBV24-1 and TRBJ1-5; D is possibly TRBD1 (5 bases). Germline V gives CDR1 KGHDR, CDR2 SFDVKD. V was shortened by 4 bases and J by 8 bases, with 17 bases between the two germline ends. The CDR3 contains 15 residues. DNA for the CDR3: TGTGCCACCAGTGAGCGTGGGACTAGGAATGAGCCCCAGCATTTT. Protein sequence: CATSERGTRNEPQHF.

The CDR3 DNA sequence: TGTGCCAGCAGGGATCGGGTTGAAGCTTTCTTT. Its translation: CASRDRVEAFF. The J gene is TRBJ1-1, the V gene TRBV12-3 or TRBV12-4, with D unclear. The length of the CDR3 is 11 residues. Trimming shortened V by 6 bases and J by 7 bases, and 9 bases separated the two germline ends.

This clonotype was counted a few times. The J gene is TRBJ2-7, the V gene TRBV7-6; 9 bases align to TRBD1. The CDR3 has 15 amino acids. In germline, CDR1 is SGHVS, CDR2 FNYEAQ. Trimming removed 3 bases from V and 6 bases from J; junction bases left unmatched: 9. The chain's CDR3 is CASSFPGQGGGEQYF. The CDR3 bases are TGTGCCAGCAGCTTCCCGGGACAGGGTGGTGGCGAGCAGTACTTC.

In this sample, this clonotype turned up many times. V and J are TRBV6-6 and TRBJ1-5, with 9 bases lining up with TRBD1. V lost 7 bases, J lost 6 bases, and 7 bases stayed unmatched. Per germline, CDR1 MNHNY and CDR2 SVGAGI (reference sequence). The CDR3 runs to 14 residues. The DNA for the CDR3 is TGTGCCAGCAAAACAGGGGGCGTGAGTCAGCCCCAGCATTTT. It specifies CASKTGGVSQPQHF.

This clonotype was recorded a few times. V usage is TRBV7-2 and J usage is TRBJ2-7, with 8 bases fitting TRBD2. CDR1 and CDR2 from the germline V gene are SGHTA and FQGNSA. Trimming cost V 1 base and J 2 bases; bases outside gene matches: 4. The CDR3 is 15 residues long. The CDR3 sequence: CASSLGSGITYEQYF. In DNA, the CDR3 is TGTGCCAGCAGCTTAGGTAGCGGGATAACCTACGAGCAGTACTTC.

As concerns this clonotype: Germline and junction disagree at one end, which may indicate a read error. The chain couples TRBV19 to TRBJ2-5, with D uncertain. Germline loops: CDR1 LNHDA, CDR2 SQIVND (reference sequence). CDR3 length equals 14 residues. DNA for the CDR3: TGTGCCAGTAGCATAGGGTCAGCCCAAGAGACCCAGTACTTC. Translated: CASSIGSAQETQYF.

This sequence joins TRBV10-2 and TRBJ2-5; 10 bases agree with TRBD2. CDR3 size: 12 residues. Germline lookup yields CDR1 WSHSY and CDR2 SAAADI. The V and J ends lost 2 bases and 13 bases, in that order; junction bases with no gene match: 4. The CDR3 DNA reads as TGCGCCAGCAGTGAGATGGGACTAGCGCTGTACTTC. Protein: CASSEMGLALYF.

There are many counts of this clonotype. The chain combines TRBV5-1 with TRBJ1-3; 7 bases agree with TRBD1. CDR1 SGHRS and CDR2 YFSETQ come from the germline V gene. Trimming took 0 bases from V and 3 from J; bases not matched to a gene: 9. This CDR3 is built from 17 residues. Written as DNA, the CDR3 is TGCGCCAGCAGCTTGGTGGGGACAGCGGGCGGTGGAAACACCATATATTTT. As protein: CASSLVGTAGGGNTIYF. Drawing the rest from reference TRBV5-1 and TRBJ1-3, the complete variable domain is KAGVTQTPRYLIKTRGQQVTLSCSPISGHRSVSWYQQTPGQGLQFLFEYFSETQRNKGNFPGRFSGRQFSNSRSEMNVSTLELGDSALYLCASSLVGTAGGGNTIYFGEGSWLTVV.

This rearrangement joins TRBV14 to TRBJ2-1, with 7 bases identical to TRBD2. CDR3 length: 15 residues. From germline, CDR1 is SGHDN and CDR2 FVKESK. The trim removed 1 base at V and 9 bases at J, leaving 9 bases unmatched. CDR3 coding DNA: TGTGCCAGCAGCCAAGCCAGCGGCGGGGGAGGTGAGCAGTTCTTC. This gives the protein CASSQASGGGGEQFF.

This chain uses TRBV5-1 with TRBJ1-5, with TRBD1 identical over 7 bases. This CDR3 spans 14 amino acids. Looked up from germline, CDR1 is SGHRS and CDR2 is YFSETQ. The trim removed 0 bases at V and 11 bases at J, leaving 8 bases unmatched. In DNA, the CDR3 is TGCGCCAGCAGCTTGGGGGGATCCGGGACAGCCCAGCATTTT. This sequence encodes CASSLGGSGTAQHF.

This clonotype was detected many times. This rearrangement joins TRBV12-5 to TRBJ1-5, with D perhaps TRBD1 (6 bases). The CDR3 sequence is 17 residues long. Germline V gene data show CDR1 as LGHNT and CDR2 as FRNRAP. V dropped 3 bases and J dropped 0 bases, with 15 bases sitting between them. For the CDR3, the DNA is TGTGCTAGTGGTTTACGTCTCGCGGACAGTAGCAATCAGCCCCAGCATTTT. Amino acids: CASGLRLADSSNQPQHF.

The gene calls are TRBV4-1 and TRBJ1-1, with 9 bases aligning to TRBD1. The CDR3 has 15 amino acids. The ends lost 0 bases at V and 7 bases at J; junction bases unmatched: 6. Germline values: CDR1 MGHRA, CDR2 YSYEKL. CDR3 protein: CASSQEPGQGVEAFF. The CDR3 region has the DNA TGCGCCAGCAGCCAAGAACCGGGACAGGGCGTTGAAGCTTTCTTT.